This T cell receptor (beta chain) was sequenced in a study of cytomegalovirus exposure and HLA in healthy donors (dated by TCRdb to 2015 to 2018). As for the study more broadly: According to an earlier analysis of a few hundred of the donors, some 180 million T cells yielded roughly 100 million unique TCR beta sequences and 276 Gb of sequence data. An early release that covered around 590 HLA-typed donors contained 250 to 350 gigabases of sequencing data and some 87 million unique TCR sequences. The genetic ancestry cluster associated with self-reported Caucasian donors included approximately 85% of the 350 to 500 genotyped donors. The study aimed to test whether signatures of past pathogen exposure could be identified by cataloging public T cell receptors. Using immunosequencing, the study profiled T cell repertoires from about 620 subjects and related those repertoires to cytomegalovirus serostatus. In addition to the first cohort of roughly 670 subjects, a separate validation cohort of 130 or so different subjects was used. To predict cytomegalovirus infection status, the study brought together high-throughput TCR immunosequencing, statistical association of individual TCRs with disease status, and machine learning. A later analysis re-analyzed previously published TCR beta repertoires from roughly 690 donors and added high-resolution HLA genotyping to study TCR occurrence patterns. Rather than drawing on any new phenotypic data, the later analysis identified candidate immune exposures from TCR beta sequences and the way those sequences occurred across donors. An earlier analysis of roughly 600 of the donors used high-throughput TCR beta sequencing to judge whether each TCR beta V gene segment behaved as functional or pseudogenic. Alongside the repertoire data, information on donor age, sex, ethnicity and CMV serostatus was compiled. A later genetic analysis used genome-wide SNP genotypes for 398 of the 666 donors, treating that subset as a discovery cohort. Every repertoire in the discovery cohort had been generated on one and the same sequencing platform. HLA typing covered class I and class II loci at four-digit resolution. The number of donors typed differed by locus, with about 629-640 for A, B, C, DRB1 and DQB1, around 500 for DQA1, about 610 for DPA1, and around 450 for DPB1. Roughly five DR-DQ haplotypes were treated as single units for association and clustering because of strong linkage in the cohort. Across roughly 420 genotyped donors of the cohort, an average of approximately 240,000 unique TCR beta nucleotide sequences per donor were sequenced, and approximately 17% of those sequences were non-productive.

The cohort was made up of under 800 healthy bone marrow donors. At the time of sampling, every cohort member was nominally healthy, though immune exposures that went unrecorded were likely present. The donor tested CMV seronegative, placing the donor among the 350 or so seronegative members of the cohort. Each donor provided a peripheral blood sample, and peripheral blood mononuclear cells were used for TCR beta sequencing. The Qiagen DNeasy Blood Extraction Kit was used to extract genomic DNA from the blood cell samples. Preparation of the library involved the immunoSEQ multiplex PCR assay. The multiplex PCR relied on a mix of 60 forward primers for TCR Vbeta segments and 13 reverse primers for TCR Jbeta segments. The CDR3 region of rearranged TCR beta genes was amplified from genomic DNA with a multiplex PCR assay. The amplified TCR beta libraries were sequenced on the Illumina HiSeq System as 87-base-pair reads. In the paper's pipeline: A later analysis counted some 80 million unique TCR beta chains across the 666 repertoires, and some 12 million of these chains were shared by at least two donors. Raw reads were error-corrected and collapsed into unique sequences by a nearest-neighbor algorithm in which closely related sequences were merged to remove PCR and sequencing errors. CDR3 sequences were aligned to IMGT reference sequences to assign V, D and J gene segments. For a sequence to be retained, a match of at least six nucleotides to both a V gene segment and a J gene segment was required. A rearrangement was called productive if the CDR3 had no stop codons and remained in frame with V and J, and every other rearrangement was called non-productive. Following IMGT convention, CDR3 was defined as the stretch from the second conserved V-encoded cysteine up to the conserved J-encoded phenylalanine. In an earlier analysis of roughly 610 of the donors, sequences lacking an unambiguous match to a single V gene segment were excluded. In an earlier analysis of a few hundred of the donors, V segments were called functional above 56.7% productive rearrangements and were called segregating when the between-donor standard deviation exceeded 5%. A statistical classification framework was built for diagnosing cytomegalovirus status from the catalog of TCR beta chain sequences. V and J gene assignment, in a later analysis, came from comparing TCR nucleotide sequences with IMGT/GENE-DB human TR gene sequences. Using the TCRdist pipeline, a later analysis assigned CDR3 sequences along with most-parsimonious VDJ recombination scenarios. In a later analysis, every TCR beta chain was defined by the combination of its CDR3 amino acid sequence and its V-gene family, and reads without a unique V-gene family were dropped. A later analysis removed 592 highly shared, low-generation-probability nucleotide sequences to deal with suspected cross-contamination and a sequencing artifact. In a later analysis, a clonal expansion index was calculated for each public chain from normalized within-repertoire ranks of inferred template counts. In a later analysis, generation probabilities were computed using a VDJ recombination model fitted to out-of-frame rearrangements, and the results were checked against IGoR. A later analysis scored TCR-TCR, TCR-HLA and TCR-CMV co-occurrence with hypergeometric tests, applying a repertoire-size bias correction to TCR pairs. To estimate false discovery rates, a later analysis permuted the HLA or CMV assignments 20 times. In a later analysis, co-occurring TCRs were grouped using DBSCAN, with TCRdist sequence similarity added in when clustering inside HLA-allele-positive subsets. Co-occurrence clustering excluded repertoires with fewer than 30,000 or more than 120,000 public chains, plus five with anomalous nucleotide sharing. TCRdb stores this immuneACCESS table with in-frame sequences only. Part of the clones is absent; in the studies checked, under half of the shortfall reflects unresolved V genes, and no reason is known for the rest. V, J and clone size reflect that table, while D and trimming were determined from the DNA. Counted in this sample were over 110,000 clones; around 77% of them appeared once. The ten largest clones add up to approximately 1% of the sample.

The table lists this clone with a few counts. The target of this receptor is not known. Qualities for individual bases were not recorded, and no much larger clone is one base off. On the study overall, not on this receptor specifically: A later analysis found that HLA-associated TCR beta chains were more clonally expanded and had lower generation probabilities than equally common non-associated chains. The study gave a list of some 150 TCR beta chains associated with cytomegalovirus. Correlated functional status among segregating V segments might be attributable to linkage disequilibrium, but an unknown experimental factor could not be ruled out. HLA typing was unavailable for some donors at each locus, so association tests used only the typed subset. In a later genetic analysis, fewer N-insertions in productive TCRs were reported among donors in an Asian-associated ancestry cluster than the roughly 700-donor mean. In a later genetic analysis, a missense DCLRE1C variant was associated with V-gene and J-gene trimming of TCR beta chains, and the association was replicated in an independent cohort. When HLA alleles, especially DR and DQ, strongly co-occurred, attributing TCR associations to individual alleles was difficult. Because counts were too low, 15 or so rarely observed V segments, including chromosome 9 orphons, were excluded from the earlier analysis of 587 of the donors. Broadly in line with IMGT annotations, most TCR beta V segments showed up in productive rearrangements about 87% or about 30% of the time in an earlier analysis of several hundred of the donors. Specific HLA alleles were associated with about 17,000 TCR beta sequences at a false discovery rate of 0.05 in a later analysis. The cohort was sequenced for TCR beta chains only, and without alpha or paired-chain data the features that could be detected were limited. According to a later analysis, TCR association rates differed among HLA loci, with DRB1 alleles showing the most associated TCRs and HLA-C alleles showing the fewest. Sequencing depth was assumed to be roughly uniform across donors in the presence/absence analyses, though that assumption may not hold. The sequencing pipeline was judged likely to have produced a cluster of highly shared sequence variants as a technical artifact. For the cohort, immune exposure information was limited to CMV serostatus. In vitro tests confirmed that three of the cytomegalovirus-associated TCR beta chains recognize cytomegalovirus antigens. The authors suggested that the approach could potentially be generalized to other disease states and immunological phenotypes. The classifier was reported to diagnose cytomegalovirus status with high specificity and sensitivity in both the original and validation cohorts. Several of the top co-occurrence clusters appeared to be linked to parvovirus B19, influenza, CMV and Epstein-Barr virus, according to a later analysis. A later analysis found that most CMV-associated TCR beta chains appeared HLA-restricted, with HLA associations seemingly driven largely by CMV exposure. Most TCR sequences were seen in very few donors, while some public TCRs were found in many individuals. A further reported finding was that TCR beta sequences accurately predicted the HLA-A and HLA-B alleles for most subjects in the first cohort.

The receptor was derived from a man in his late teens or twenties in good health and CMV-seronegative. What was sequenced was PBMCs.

The DNA is TGTGCCAGCAGCCAAACAACGAACACCGGGGAGCTGTTTTTT. Its translation is CASSQTTNTGELFF. The chain is made from TRBV7-2 and TRBJ2-2; no D gene can be assigned with confidence. V loses 5 bases, J loses 0 bases, and the germline ends lie 7 bases apart. Counted from cysteine to phenylalanine, this CDR3 has 14 amino acids. The retained sequence is limited to the CDR3, 42 bases, with the frame set at the first base. As encoded in the germline V gene, CDR1 is SGHTA while CDR2 is FQGNSA.